These T cell receptor beta chains were read from a single sample in a study of shared clonotypes between healthy human individuals. The method was immunoSEQ multiplex PCR; TCRdb's version includes in-frame clones alone and lacks a portion of them. The table lists around 2,100,000 clones, over 85% of them singletons, with approximately 1.2% in the top ten. The sequencing sample was made of naive CD8+ T cells sorted from blood. The receptors stem from a man between 18 and 35 years old in good health. CDR3s include the opening cysteine and the closing phenylalanine or tryptophan. D genes are given only for firm matches. Rows give clone size only sometimes, using once, few, many, or a class for an expanded clone.

d_call	v_call	j_call	clone_size	cdr3_nt	cdr3_aa
NA	TRBV7-6	TRBJ2-7	NA	TGTGCCAGCAGCTTAGCGCCCGGGGCCCTTACCTACGAGCAGTACTTC	CASSLAPGALTYEQYF
NA	TRBV10-1	TRBJ1-1	NA	TGCGCCAGCAGTGAGAGTCCGGGGTCCAACACTGAAGCTTTCTTT	CASSESPGSNTEAFF
TRBD1	TRBV11-2	TRBJ1-4	NA	TGTGCCAGCAGCCTGGGGACAGGGAAGGATGAAAAACTGTTTTTT	CASSLGTGKDEKLFF
TRBD1	TRBV5-4	TRBJ1-6	NA	TGTGCCAGCAGCTTGGAGGCAGGGGGCGGTTCACCCCTCCACTTT	CASSLEAGGGSPLHF
TRBD1	TRBV29-1	TRBJ1-1	NA	TGCAGCGTTTCAAACCCCGACAGGGGTTCATCTGAAGCTTTCTTT	CSVSNPDRGSSEAFF
NA	TRBV20-1	TRBJ2-7	NA	TGCAGTGCTAGAATTGTAGGCGAGCAGTACTTC	CSARIVGEQYF
TRBD1	TRBV6-5	TRBJ1-2	NA	TGTGCCAGCAGTGGACAGGGATCGAACTATGGCTACACCTTC	CASSGQGSNYGYTF
NA	TRBV4-1	TRBJ2-7	NA	TGCGCCAGCAGCCAAGCCTCTGGTTACGAGCAGTACTTC	CASSQASGYEQYF
NA	TRBV18	TRBJ2-5	NA	TGTGCCAGCTCACCACCGAGGGATTTCCAAGAGACCCAGTACTTC	CASSPPRDFQETQYF
NA	TRBV12-5	TRBJ1-1	NA	TGTGCTAGTGGTTTGGGGGCCATGAACACTGAAGCTTTCTTT	CASGLGAMNTEAFF
NA	TRBV28	TRBJ2-7	NA	TGTGCCAGCAGTAACAGGGTCTCCTACGAGCAGTACTTC	CASSNRVSYEQYF
TRBD2	TRBV7-2	TRBJ2-2	NA	TGTGCCAGCAGCTTACCTAGCGGGGGGCCTAACACCGGGGAGCTGTTTTTT	CASSLPSGGPNTGELFF
TRBD2	TRBV4-3	TRBJ2-1	NA	TGCGCCAGCAGCCAAGAATTAGCGGGACTAGGTGAGCAGTTCTTC	CASSQELAGLGEQFF
NA	TRBV4-1	TRBJ2-5	NA	TGCGCCAGCAGCCAAGAGATGTCGTGGGAGACCCAGTACTTC	CASSQEMSWETQYF
NA	TRBV4-1	TRBJ1-5	NA	TGCGCCAGCCGACTTGGGGTGGGGGGCAATCAGCCCCAGCATTTT	CASRLGVGGNQPQHF
TRBD1	TRBV29-1	TRBJ2-3	NA	TGCAGCGTACAGGGGTTGGATACGCAGTATTTT	CSVQGLDTQYF
NA	TRBV15	TRBJ2-1	NA	TGTGCCACCAGCAAATACCCCTTGGGCAGCTCCTACAATGAGCAGTTCTTC	CATSKYPLGSSYNEQFF
NA	TRBV6-5	TRBJ1-1	NA	TGTGCCAGCAGTTACTCCCCTGGTGGTAGGAACACTGAAGCTTTCTTT	CASSYSPGGRNTEAFF
NA	TRBV6-5	TRBJ1-5	NA	TGTGCCAGCAGCGGACCGGATGGCCAGCCCCAGCATTTT	CASSGPDGQPQHF
TRBD2	TRBV10-1	TRBJ2-1	NA	TGCGCCAGCAGTGGGACTAGCGGGGGAGGCATAGGCTATGAGCAGTTCTTC	CASSGTSGGGIGYEQFF
NA	TRBV5-6	TRBJ2-7	NA	TGTGCCAGCAGTCGCTTGATATCCTACGAGCAGTACTTC	CASSRLISYEQYF
NA	TRBV6-5	TRBJ1-1	NA	TGTGCCAGCAGGTACGGATCATGGTTGAACACTGAAGCTTTCTTT	CASRYGSWLNTEAFF
NA	TRBV2	TRBJ2-3	NA	TGTGCCAGCACGTCTAGCACAGATACGCAGTATTTT	CASTSSTDTQYF
TRBD1	TRBV7-9	TRBJ2-5	NA	TGTGCCAGCAGCTTCGGACAGGGCGCTCAAGAGACCCAGTACTTC	CASSFGQGAQETQYF
TRBD2	TRBV28	TRBJ2-7	NA	TGTGCCAGCAGTCTGGGACTAGCGGGCTTACTGCCTTACGAGCAGTACTTC	CASSLGLAGLLPYEQYF
TRBD1	TRBV9	TRBJ1-1	NA	TGTGCCAGCAGCGCCCGGTCAGGGGGCACCCACACTGAAGCTTTCTTT	CASSARSGGTHTEAFF
TRBD1	TRBV6-1	TRBJ1-5	NA	TGTGCCAGCATCCAGGGGGTAGGCAATCAGCCCCAGCATTTT	CASIQGVGNQPQHF
NA	TRBV7-9	TRBJ1-2	NA	TGTGCCAGCAGCTTAGTAGGACGGAGCTATGGCTACACCTTC	CASSLVGRSYGYTF
TRBD1	TRBV27	TRBJ2-1	NA	TGTGCCAGCAGTTCCTCGACAGGGGAGACCTACAATGAGCAGTTCTTC	CASSSSTGETYNEQFF
NA	TRBV4-3	TRBJ1-2	NA	TGCGCCAGCAGCCAAGATTGGGCAGGGGCCACCAACTATGGCTACACCTTC	CASSQDWAGATNYGYTF
NA	TRBV19	TRBJ1-6	NA	TGTGCCAGTAGTAATTCTTGGGAAGGGAATTCACCCCTCCACTTT	CASSNSWEGNSPLHF
NA	TRBV10-3	TRBJ1-3	NA	TGTGCCATCAGTGACGGGACGGCAACATCCTCTGGAAACACCATATATTTT	CAISDGTATSSGNTIYF
TRBD2	TRBV10-3	TRBJ2-7	NA	TGTGCCATCTCTCTAGCGGAGACCTACGAGCAGTACTTC	CAISLAETYEQYF
NA	TRBV19	TRBJ1-1	NA	TGTGCCAGTAGATTTGGTGGGGCAGCGAACACTGAAGCTTTCTTT	CASRFGGAANTEAFF
NA	TRBV6-5	TRBJ2-7	NA	TGTGCCAGCAGTTCGGACAGTTTTCATTCCTACGAGCAGTACTTC	CASSSDSFHSYEQYF
NA	TRBV9	TRBJ2-5	NA	TGTGCCAGCAGCGTAGGGGACCTTCAAGAGACCCAGTACTTC	CASSVGDLQETQYF
NA	TRBV19	TRBJ2-5	NA	TGTGCCAGTAGTATAGGGAGCGAGACCCAGTACTTC	CASSIGSETQYF
NA	TRBV10-3	TRBJ1-1	once	TGTGCCATCAGTGGGGTGATGAACACTGAAGCTTTCTTT	CAISGVMNTEAFF
NA	TRBV10-2	TRBJ2-7	NA	TGCGCCAGCAGTGGTGCGGGAAAGACCTACGAGCAGTACTTC	CASSGAGKTYEQYF
NA	TRBV15	TRBJ1-2	NA	TGTGCCACCAGCCACGGGCAGGGTGCCTATGGCTACACCTTC	CATSHGQGAYGYTF
NA	TRBV6-6	TRBJ2-3	NA	TGTGCCAGCAGTTACGGGGTGGGGGACACAGATACGCAGTATTTT	CASSYGVGDTDTQYF
TRBD2	TRBV27	TRBJ2-1	NA	TGTGCCAGCAGTTTAGCGGGAGTCCCCTACAATGAGCAGTTCTTC	CASSLAGVPYNEQFF
NA	TRBV2	TRBJ2-5	NA	TGTGCCAGCAGTGAAAGGGGGGGCCGGGAGACCCAGTACTTC	CASSERGGRETQYF
TRBD2	TRBV14	TRBJ2-1	NA	TGTGCCAGCAGCCAAGTCGGGGGGGCGCACAATGAGCAGTTCTTC	CASSQVGGAHNEQFF
TRBD1	TRBV6-6	TRBJ2-7	NA	TGTGCCAGCAGTTACTCCGGGACAGTCTACGAGCAGTACTTC	CASSYSGTVYEQYF
NA	TRBV19	TRBJ2-7	NA	TGTGCCAGTAGTCCCGGACAAACCTACGAGCAGTACTTC	CASSPGQTYEQYF
TRBD1	TRBV7-9	TRBJ1-3	NA	TGTGCCAGGGGGACAGGGGAAAGAAACACCATATATTTT	CARGTGERNTIYF